A single sample gave rise to the 23 T cell receptor beta chains below, sequenced in a study of blood T cell repertoires in COVID-19. The protocol was immunoSEQ multiplex PCR, while the TCRdb copy is restricted to in-frame clones and leaves out a portion. The top ten clones hold approximately 13% of a sample with under 250,000 clones, about 82% of them seen once. Material for sequencing was peripheral blood. The receptors shown here come from a man older than 75 with acute or convalescent COVID-19.

This rearrangement joins TRBV6-5 to TRBJ1-1, with D unresolved. Trimming took 11 bases from V and 11 from J, leaving 15 bases between them. Germline V lookup: CDR1 MNHEY, CDR2 SVGAGI. CDR3 length: 10 residues. CDR3: CACLALRAFF. The DNA of the CDR3 is TGTGCCTGTCTAGCACTAAGGGCTTTCTTT.

The chain carries TRBV3-1 (or the pseudogene TRBV3-2) and TRBJ1-1; D is possibly TRBD1 (6 bases). V lost 3 bases to trimming and J lost 4 bases, with 15 bases between them. Germline CDR1 and CDR2: LGHDT and YNNKEL (reference sequence). The CDR3 runs 15 residues. CDR3 sequence reads: CASSHSGGASTEAFF. For the CDR3, the DNA is TGTGCCAGCAGCCACTCGGGGGGGGCGAGCACTGAAGCTTTCTTT.

The rearrangement links TRBV2 to TRBJ1-4; 10 bases match TRBD1. Germline V gives CDR1 SNHLY, CDR2 FYNNEI. The CDR3 runs to 17 residues. V was clipped by 6 bases and J by 3 bases; unmatched bases: 10. The chain's CDR3 is CASRPRSGQGANEKLFF. The CDR3 coding sequence is TGTGCCAGCAGACCAAGGTCAGGACAGGGGGCTAATGAAAAACTGTTTTTT. The whole variable domain, filled in from reference TRBV2 and TRBJ1-4, reads EPEVTQTPSHQVTQMGQEVILRCVPISNHLYFYWYRQILGQKVEFLVSFYNNEISEKSEIFDDQFSVERPDGSNFTLKIRSTKLEDSAMYFCASRPRSGQGANEKLFFGSGTQLSVL.

This clone has a single count. The genes are TRBV5-1 and TRBJ1-1, with TRBD1 matching 11 bases. The CDR3 runs 15 residues. The ends lost 0 bases at V and 6 bases at J; junction bases unmatched: 4. Per germline, CDR1 SGHRS and CDR2 YFSETQ. CDR3 bases: TGCGCCAGCAGCTTGGAGGGACAGGGGGTCGCTGAAGCTTTCTTT. This encodes CASSLEGQGVAEAFF.

V usage is TRBV5-1 and J usage is TRBJ2-7, with D maybe TRBD2 (6 bases). The CDR3 covers 14 residues. Trimming shortened V by 2 bases and J by 1 base, and 10 bases separated the two germline ends. The germline V gene encodes CDR1 SGHRS and CDR2 YFSETQ. In DNA, the CDR3 is TGCGCCAGCAGCTTCGCCGGGAGTTCCTACGAGCAGTACTTC. It specifies CASSFAGSSYEQYF. The full variable domain, rest sourced from reference TRBV5-1 and TRBJ2-7, is KAGVTQTPRYLIKTRGQQVTLSCSPISGHRSVSWYQQTPGQGLQFLFEYFSETQRNKGNFPGRFSGRQFSNSRSEMNVSTLELGDSALYLCASSFAGSSYEQYFGPGTRLTVT.

The V and J genes are TRBV28 and TRBJ1-2; TRBD1 is a possible D gene (6 bases). This CDR3 is 14 amino acids long. Germline lookup yields CDR1 MDHEN and CDR2 SYDVKM. The germline V and J ends were trimmed by 6 bases and 2 bases, with 13 bases remaining between them. CDR3 sequence reads: CASSPDRINYGYTF. The CDR3 nucleotides are TGTGCCAGCAGCCCAGACAGGATCAACTATGGCTACACCTTC.

This CDR3 reads CASSPLDRGITGANVLTF. The DNA for the CDR3 is TGTGCCAGCAGCCCCTTGGACAGGGGAATCACTGGGGCCAACGTCCTGACTTTC. This sequence joins TRBV6-2 or TRBV6-3 and TRBJ2-6; 9 nucleotides line up with TRBD1. The CDR3 sequence is 18 residues long. Per germline, CDR1 MNHEY and CDR2 SVGEGT. J was trimmed by 2 bases and V by 6 bases; bases with no gene match: 11.

The V and J genes are TRBV28 and TRBJ2-3; 8 bases fit TRBD2. This CDR3 spans 13 amino acids. CDR1 and CDR2 (germline): MDHEN, SYDVKM. The V gene end was trimmed by 6 bases and the J gene end by 7 bases; junction bases not matched to a gene: 6. The DNA for the CDR3 is TGTGCCAGCAGCTTCGGGGGGGCCTATACGCAGTATTTT. Amino acids: CASSFGGAYTQYF.

The table lists this clone with a count of one. This chain links TRBV11-2 with TRBJ2-2; D is possibly TRBD2 (5 bases). Germline-derived CDR1 and CDR2 are SGHAT and FQNNGV. Trimming removed 0 bases from V and 4 bases from J, with 6 bases in between. The CDR3 length is 14 residues. The CDR3 DNA reads TGTGCCAGCAGCTTAGACCTAGCCACCGGGGAGCTGTTTTTT. Translation gives CASSLDLATGELFF.

The chain joins TRBV21-1 to TRBJ2-3; TRBD1 reflects the table's D call only, with no check against the DNA. TRBV21-1 is an annotated pseudogene. The CDR3 consists of 16 residues. The CDR3 loop is CASSKDGQGCTDTQYF. The CDR3 DNA follows: TGTGCCAGCAGCAAAGACGGCCAGGGGTGCACAGATACGCAGTATTTT.

The CDR3 bases are TGTGCCAGCAGTGCTAGCCCCCAAGGAAGAACAGATACGCAGTATTTT. This translates into CASSASPQGRTDTQYF. The rearrangement links TRBV28 to TRBJ2-3; perhaps TRBD2 as D (5 bases). V was trimmed by 5 bases and J by 3 bases, leaving 18 bases between them. There are 16 residues in the CDR3. Germline V gene data show CDR1 as MDHEN and CDR2 as SYDVKM.

This clone appeared a single time. This chain joins TRBV14 and TRBJ2-3; D is possibly TRBD2 (6 bases). CDR1 is SGHDN, CDR2 FVKESK, per germline. The CDR3 runs to 14 residues. Trimming shortened V by 4 bases and J by 0 bases, and 8 bases separated the two germline ends. The DNA of the CDR3 is TGTGCCAGCAGCCGACTAGAAAGCACAGATACGCAGTATTTT. Amino acids: CASSRLESTDTQYF.

V and J are TRBV6-5 and TRBJ2-7; perhaps TRBD1 as D (5 bases). Trimming cost V 6 bases and J 1 base, with 7 bases left between them. The length of the CDR3 is 12 residues. From germline, CDR1 is MNHEY and CDR2 SVGAGI. CDR3 loop: CASRAGSYEQYF. The CDR3 DNA reads TGTGCCAGCAGGGCAGGGTCCTACGAGCAGTACTTC.

V usage is TRBV6-5 and J usage is TRBJ1-3; D is ambiguous. CDR1 is MNHEY, CDR2 SVGAGI, per germline. The CDR3 sequence is 12 residues long. Trimming took off 5 bases at V and 7 bases at J, with 9 bases between the two ends. The CDR3 coding sequence is TGTGCCAGCAGTCTGCGGACTAACACCATATATTTT. Translating it yields CASSLRTNTIYF.

V is TRBV5-1 and J is TRBJ1-4; 7 nucleotides line up with TRBD1. The length of the CDR3 is 16 residues. Per germline, CDR1 SGHRS and CDR2 YFSETQ. The V and J ends lost 4 bases and 1 base, in that order; junction bases with no gene match: 7. The DNA of the CDR3 is TGCGCCAGCAGCGCGAGGGGGGACAGAACTAATGAAAAACTGTTTTTT. The encoded protein is CASSARGDRTNEKLFF.

The V gene is TRBV27, the J gene TRBJ1-2; TRBD1 matches 11 bases. The V gene end was trimmed by 5 bases and the J gene end by 7 bases; junction bases not matched to a gene: 9. The germline V gene encodes CDR1 MNHEY and CDR2 SMNVEV (reference sequence). The CDR3 is made up of 15 amino acids. CDR3: CASSPQGQGVGGYTF. The CDR3 DNA follows: TGTGCCAGCAGTCCCCAGGGACAGGGGGTCGGTGGCTACACCTTC.

V is TRBV7-9 and J is TRBJ1-2; 8 bases match TRBD1. Germline V CDR1 and CDR2: SEHNR, FQNEAQ (reference sequence). V trimming: 1 base; J trimming: 13 bases; junction bases outside the gene matches: 5. This CDR3 comprises 12 residues. The CDR3 region is CASSLETGEGTF. The DNA of the CDR3 is TGTGCCAGCAGCTTAGAGACAGGGGAGGGCACCTTC.

The rearrangement uses TRBV5-1 and TRBJ1-1; a weak D match, TRBD1 (5 bases). Germline CDR1 and CDR2: SGHRS and YFSETQ. V lost 2 bases, J lost 3 bases, and 11 bases lay in between. The CDR3 has 14 residues. This chain's CDR3 is CASSFQGADTEAFF. CDR3 nucleotide sequence: TGCGCCAGCAGCTTCCAGGGTGCGGACACTGAAGCTTTCTTT.

The CDR3 is CASSSPASVSSYNEQFF. The DNA of the CDR3 is TGTGCCAGCAGTTCACCGGCTAGCGTCAGCTCCTACAATGAGCAGTTCTTC. V usage is TRBV28 and J usage is TRBJ2-1; a possible D gene is TRBD2 (6 bases). The V end was cut by 4 bases, the J end by 0 bases, with 16 bases between. The length of the CDR3 is 17 residues. The V gene's germline CDR1 is MDHEN and CDR2 SYDVKM.

This chain connects TRBV12-1 to TRBJ2-4; the D call in the table, TRBD2, was not verified against the DNA. TRBV12-1 is labeled a pseudogene. The CDR3 runs 18 residues. The CDR3 DNA is TGTGCCAGCAGCTTTGCAGAGGGCCACGTTCTAGCCAAAAACATTCAGTACTTC. As protein: CASSFAEGHVLAKNIQYF.

The rearrangement links TRBV28 to TRBJ1-1; D is possibly TRBD1 (5 bases). V was trimmed by 5 bases and J by 1 base, leaving 11 bases between them. The CDR3 consists of 14 residues. Germline lookup yields CDR1 MDHEN and CDR2 SYDVKM. The CDR3 protein is CASSTPTGNTEAFF. CDR3 nucleotides: TGTGCCAGCAGTACCCCTACAGGGAACACTGAAGCTTTCTTT.

The rearrangement uses TRBV5-1 and TRBJ2-2; 9 bases fit TRBD1. J was trimmed by 3 bases and V by 3 bases; bases with no gene match: 3. Germline V gene data show CDR1 as SGHRS and CDR2 as YFSETQ. The length of the CDR3 is 15 residues. The CDR3: CASSSGDRDTGELFF. The DNA for the CDR3 is TGCGCCAGCAGCTCCGGGGACAGGGACACCGGGGAGCTGTTTTTT.

This sequence joins TRBV13 and TRBJ2-1; a possible D gene is TRBD1 (7 bases). In germline, CDR1 is PRHDT, CDR2 FYEKMQ (reference sequence). The CDR3 runs to 16 residues. V was shortened by 2 bases and J by 12 bases, with 23 bases between the two germline ends. CDR3 residues: CASSLRTTSGGLGQFF. In nucleotides, the CDR3 is TGTGCCAGCAGCTTAAGGACTACCTCAGGGGGGTTGGGGCAGTTCTTC.